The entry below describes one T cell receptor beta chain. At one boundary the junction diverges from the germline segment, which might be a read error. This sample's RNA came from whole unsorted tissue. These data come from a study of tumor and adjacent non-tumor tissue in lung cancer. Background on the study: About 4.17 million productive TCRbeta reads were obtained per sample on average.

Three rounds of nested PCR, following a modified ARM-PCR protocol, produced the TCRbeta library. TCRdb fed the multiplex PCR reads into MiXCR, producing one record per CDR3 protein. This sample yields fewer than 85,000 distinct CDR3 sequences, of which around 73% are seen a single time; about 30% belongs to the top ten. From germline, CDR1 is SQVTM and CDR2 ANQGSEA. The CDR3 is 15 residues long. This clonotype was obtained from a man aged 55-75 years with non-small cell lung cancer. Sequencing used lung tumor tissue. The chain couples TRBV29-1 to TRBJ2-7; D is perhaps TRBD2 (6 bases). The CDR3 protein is CSVEDSTSRKYEQYF. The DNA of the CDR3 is TGTAGCGTTGAAGATTCTACTAGCAGGAAGTACGAGCAGTACTTC.